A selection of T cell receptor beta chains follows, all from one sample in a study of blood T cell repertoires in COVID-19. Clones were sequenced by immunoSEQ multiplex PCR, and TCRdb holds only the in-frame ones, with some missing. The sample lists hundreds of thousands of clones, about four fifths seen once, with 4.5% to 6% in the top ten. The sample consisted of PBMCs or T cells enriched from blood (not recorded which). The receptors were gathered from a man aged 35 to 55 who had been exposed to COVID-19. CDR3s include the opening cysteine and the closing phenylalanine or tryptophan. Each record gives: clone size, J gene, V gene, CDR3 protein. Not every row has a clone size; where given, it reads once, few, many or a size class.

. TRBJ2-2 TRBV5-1 CASSLGDRMNTGELFF
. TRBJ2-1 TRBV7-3 CASSVDTLNEQFF
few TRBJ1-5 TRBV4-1 CASRETGSGQPQHF
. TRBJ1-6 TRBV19 CASIAGTGLGPLHF
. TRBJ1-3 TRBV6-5 CASRPDRAAGNTIYF
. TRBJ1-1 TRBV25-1 CASSPKGVSPEAFF
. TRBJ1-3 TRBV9 CASSANRVGGNTIYF
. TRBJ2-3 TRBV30 CASSRGLSTDTQYF
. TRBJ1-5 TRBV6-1 CASSEVARQPQHF
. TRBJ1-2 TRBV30 CAWSVQGGNYGYTF
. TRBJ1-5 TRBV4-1 CASSHSRQGSNQPQHF
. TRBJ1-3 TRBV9 CASSLLLEAESSGNTIYF
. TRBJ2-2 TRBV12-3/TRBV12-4 CASTEQGPGELFF
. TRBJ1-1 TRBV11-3 CASSRKGGTEAFF
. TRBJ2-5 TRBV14 CASSQDWGTAVKETQYF
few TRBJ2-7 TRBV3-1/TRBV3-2 CASSQDREQYF
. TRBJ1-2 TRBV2 CASSPGAGGYTF
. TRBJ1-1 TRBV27 CASAGDRGRRGTEAFF
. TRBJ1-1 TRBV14 CASSQLRRGGGVMDTEAFF
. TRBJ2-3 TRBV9 CASSVASGRGADTQYF
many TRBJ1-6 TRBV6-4 CASSQTGQGGSPLHF
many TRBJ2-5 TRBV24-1 CATSNGRGYQETQYF
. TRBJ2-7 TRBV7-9 CASSLAAGGIDEQYF
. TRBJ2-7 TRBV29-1 CSVFWQEGYEQYF
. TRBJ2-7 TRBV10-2 CATKQGRSSEQYF
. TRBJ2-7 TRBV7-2 CASSPGSYEQYF
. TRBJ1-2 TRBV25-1 CASSEIDRTYGYTF
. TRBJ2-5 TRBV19 CASSIDRGRETQYF